A single T cell receptor beta chain is shown here with its context. Its specificity is not known. Germline values: CDR1 MGHDK, CDR2 SYGVNS. CDR3 length: 11 amino acids. Deletions cut 8 bases from V and 5 bases from J, with 9 bases between. This sample was taken from a study of CD8+CD57+ T cells in acquired aplastic anemia. CDR3 and TCR beta VDJ profiling relied on genomic DNA as the template. TCRdb processed the reads anew with MiXCR; each CDR3 protein has one entry. Here the sample spans 250,000 to 350,000 distinct CDR3 sequences, approximately 56% being singletons. Overall study findings and caveats: Found in both controls and patients were fewer than 35 CD8+ CDR3 sequences.

The clonotype comes from a human donor with severe aplastic anemia or a healthy control (not recorded which). The sequencing sample was made of sorted CD4+, CD8+, or CD8+CD57+ T cells (not recorded which) from PBMCs. V and J are TRBV25-1 and TRBJ1-1; no firm D call. CDR3 amino acids: CASARWTEAFF. The CDR3 DNA reads as TGTGCCAGCGCCCGATGGACTGAAGCTTTCTTT. Drawing the rest from reference TRBV25-1 and TRBJ1-1, the complete variable domain is EADIYQTPRYLVIGTGKKITLECSQTMGHDKMYWYQQDPGMELHLIHYSYGVNSTEKGDLSSESTVSRIRTEHFPLTLESARPSHTSQYLCASARWTEAFFGQGTRLTVV.